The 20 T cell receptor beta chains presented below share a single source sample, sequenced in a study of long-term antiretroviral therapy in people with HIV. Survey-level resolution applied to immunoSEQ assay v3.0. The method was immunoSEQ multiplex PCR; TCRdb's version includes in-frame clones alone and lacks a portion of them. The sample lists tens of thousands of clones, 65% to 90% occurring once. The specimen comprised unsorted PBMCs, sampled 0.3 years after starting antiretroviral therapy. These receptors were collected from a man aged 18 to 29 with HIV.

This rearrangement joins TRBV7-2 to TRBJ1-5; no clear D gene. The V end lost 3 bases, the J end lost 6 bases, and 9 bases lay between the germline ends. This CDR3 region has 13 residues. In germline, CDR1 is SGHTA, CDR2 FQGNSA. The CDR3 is CASSFGEVQPQHF. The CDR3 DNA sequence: TGTGCCAGCAGCTTCGGGGAGGTTCAGCCCCAGCATTTT.

The CDR3 region has the DNA TGTGCCACCAGCAGACGGGACAGGGAGTCCTACGAGCAGTACTTC. This sequence encodes CATSRRDRESYEQYF. This chain connects TRBV15 to TRBJ2-7, with 9 bases that match TRBD1. V dropped 2 bases and J dropped 1; count of bases not matched to a gene: 3. The germline gives CDR1 LNHNV, CDR2 YYDKDF (reference sequence). The CDR3 contains 15 residues.

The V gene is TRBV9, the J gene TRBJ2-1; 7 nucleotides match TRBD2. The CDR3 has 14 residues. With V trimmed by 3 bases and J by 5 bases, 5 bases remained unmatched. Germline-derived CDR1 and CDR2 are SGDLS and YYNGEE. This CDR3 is CASSATAGDNEQFF. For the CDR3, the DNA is TGTGCCAGCAGCGCAACGGCGGGAGACAATGAGCAGTTCTTC.

CDR3 sequence: CASSLTGDNTGELFF. The DNA for the CDR3 is TGTGCCAGCAGCCTTACAGGGGACAACACCGGGGAGCTGTTTTTT. The chain is built from TRBV27 and TRBJ2-2; 7 bases match TRBD1. V was pared by 6 bases and J by 2 bases, with 6 bases of the junction left unmatched. The CDR3 totals 15 residues. Germline-derived CDR1 and CDR2 are MNHEY and SMNVEV (reference sequence).

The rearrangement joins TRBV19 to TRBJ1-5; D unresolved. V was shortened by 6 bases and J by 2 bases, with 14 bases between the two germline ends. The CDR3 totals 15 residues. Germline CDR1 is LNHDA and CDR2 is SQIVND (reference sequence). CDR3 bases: TGTGCCAGTAGCAAACAAAAGCATGGCAATCAGCCCCAGCATTTT. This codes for CASSKQKHGNQPQHF.

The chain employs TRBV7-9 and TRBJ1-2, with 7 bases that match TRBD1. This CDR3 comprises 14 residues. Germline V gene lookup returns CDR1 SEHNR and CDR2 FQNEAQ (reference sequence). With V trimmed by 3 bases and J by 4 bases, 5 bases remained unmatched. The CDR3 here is CASSFGTVFYGYTF. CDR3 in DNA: TGTGCCAGCAGCTTCGGGACAGTCTTCTATGGCTACACCTTC.

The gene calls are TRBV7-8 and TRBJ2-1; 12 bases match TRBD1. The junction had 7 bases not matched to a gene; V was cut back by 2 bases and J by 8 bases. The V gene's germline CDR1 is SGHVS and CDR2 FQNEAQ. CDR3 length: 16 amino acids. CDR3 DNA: TGTGCCAGCAGCTTAATGCCGGGACAGGGGGCCGATGAGCAGTTCTTC. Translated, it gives CASSLMPGQGADEQFF.

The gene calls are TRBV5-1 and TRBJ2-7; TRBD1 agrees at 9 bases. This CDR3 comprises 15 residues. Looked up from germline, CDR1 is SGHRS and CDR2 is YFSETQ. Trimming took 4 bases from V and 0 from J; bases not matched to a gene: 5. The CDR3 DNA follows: TGCGCCAGCAGCAATGGACAGGGGAGCTCCTACGAGCAGTACTTC. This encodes CASSNGQGSSYEQYF.

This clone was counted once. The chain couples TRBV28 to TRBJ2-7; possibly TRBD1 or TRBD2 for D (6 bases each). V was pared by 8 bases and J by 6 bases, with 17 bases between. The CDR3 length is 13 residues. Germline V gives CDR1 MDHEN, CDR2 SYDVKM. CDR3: CASGAGGPGEQYF. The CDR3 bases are TGTGCCAGCGGCGCCGGGGGCCCTGGCGAGCAGTACTTC.

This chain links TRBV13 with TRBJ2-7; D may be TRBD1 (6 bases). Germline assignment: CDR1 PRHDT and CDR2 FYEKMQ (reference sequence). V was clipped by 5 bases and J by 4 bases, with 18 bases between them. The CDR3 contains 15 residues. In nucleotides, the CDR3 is TGTGCCAGCAGCACGGACAGCCAGGCCTCGTACGAGCAGTACTTC. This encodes CASSTDSQASYEQYF. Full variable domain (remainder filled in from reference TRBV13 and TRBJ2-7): AAGVIQSPRHLIKEKRETATLKCYPIPRHDTVYWYQQGPGQDPQFLISFYEKMQSDKGSIPDRFSAQQFSDYHSELNMSSLELGDSALYFCASSTDSQASYEQYFGPGTRLTVT.

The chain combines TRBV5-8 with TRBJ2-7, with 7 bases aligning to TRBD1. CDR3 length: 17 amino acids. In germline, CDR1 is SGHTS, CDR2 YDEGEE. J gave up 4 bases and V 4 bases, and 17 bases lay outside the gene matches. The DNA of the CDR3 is TGTGCCAGCAGCCAAATCGCCGTAACCGGGACAGATTACGAGCAGTACTTC. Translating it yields CASSQIAVTGTDYEQYF.

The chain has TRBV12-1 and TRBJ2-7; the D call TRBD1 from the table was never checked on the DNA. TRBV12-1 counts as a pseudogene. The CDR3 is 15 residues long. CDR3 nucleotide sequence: TGTGCCAGCAGCAATGGGGACAGCTCATCCTACGAGCAGTACTTC. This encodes CASSNGDSSSYEQYF.

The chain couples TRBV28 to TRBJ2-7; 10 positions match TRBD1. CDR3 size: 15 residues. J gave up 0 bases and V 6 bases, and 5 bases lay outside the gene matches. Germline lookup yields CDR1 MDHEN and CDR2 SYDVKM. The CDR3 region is CASSPGTGVSYEQYF. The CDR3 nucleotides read TGTGCCAGCAGCCCTGGGACAGGGGTCTCCTACGAGCAGTACTTC.

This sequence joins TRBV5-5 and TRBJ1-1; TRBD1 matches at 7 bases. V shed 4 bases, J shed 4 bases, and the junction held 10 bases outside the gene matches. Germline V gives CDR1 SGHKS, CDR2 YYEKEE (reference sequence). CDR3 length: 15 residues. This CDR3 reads CASSPFTGDRTEAFF. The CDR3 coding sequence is TGTGCCAGCAGCCCGTTTACAGGGGACCGCACTGAAGCTTTCTTT.

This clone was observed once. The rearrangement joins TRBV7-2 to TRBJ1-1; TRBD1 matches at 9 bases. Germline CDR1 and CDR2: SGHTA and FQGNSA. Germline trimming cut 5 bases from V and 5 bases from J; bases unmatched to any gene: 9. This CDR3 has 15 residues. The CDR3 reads CASSPLQGAWTEAFF. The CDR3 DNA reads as TGTGCCAGCAGCCCGCTACAGGGGGCTTGGACTGAAGCTTTCTTT.

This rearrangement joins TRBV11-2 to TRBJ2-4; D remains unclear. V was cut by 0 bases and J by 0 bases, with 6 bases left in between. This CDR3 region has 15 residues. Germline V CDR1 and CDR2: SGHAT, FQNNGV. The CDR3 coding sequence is TGTGCCAGCAGCTTAGATCGGTTAGCCAAAAACATTCAGTACTTC. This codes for CASSLDRLAKNIQYF.

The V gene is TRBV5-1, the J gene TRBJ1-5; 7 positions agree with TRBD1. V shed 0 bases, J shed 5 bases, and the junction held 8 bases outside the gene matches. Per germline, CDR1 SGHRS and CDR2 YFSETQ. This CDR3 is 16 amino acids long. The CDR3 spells CASSLGDSSGDQPQHF. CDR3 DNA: TGCGCCAGCAGCTTGGGGGACAGTTCGGGAGATCAGCCCCAGCATTTT. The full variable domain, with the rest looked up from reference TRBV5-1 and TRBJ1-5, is KAGVTQTPRYLIKTRGQQVTLSCSPISGHRSVSWYQQTPGQGLQFLFEYFSETQRNKGNFPGRFSGRQFSNSRSEMNVSTLELGDSALYLCASSLGDSSGDQPQHFGDGTRLSIL.

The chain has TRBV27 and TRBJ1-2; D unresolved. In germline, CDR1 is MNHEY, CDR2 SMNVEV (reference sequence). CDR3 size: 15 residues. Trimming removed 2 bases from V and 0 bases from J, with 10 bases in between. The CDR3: CASSLTRGPNYGYTF. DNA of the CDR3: TGTGCCAGCAGTTTAACCCGCGGACCTAACTATGGCTACACCTTC.

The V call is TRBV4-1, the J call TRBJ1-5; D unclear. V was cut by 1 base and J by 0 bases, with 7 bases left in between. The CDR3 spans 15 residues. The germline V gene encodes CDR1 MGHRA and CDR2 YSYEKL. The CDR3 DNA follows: TGCGCCAGCAGCCAAGCTGTATATAGCAATCAGCCCCAGCATTTT. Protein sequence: CASSQAVYSNQPQHF.

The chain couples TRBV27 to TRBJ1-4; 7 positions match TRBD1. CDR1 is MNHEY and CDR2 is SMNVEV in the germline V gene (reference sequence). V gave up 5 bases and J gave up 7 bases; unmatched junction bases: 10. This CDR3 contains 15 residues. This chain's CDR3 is CASSLTGDLFEKLFF. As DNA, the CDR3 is TGTGCCAGCAGTCTTACAGGGGATTTGTTTGAAAAACTGTTTTTT.